This entry lists 27 T cell receptor beta chains sequenced from one sample in a study of blood T cell repertoires in COVID-19. Assay used: immunoSEQ multiplex PCR; TCRdb lists only in-frame clones, some missing. This table holds 90,000 to 100,000 clones, less than 85% found once. The sample comprised peripheral blood. The receptor source for this set is a man between 65 and 79 years old with active or convalescent COVID-19.

The chain uses TRBV6-5 and TRBJ1-2, with D perhaps TRBD1 (6 bases). Trimming stripped 6 bases from V and 4 bases from J, with 9 bases between. CDR1 is MNHEY and CDR2 is SVGAGI in the germline V gene. The CDR3 extends over 12 amino acids. The CDR3 is CASRDSVYGYTF. The DNA for the CDR3 is TGTGCCAGCAGGGACAGCGTCTATGGCTACACCTTC.

The chain has TRBV12-3 or TRBV12-4 and TRBJ1-5, with 7 bases aligning to TRBD1. The CDR3 is 13 residues long. J gave up 4 bases and V 6 bases, and 3 bases lay outside the gene matches. The CDR3 DNA reads TGTGCCAGCAGCCCACAGGGGAATCAGCCCCAGCATTTT. Translated: CASSPQGNQPQHF.

The gene calls are TRBV15 and TRBJ2-1; D unresolved. Germline CDR1 reads LNHNV; CDR2 reads YYDKDF (reference sequence). The V and J ends lost 0 bases and 10 bases respectively, with 7 bases between them. The CDR3 has 12 amino acids. In nucleotides, the CDR3 is TGTGCCACCAGCAGAGAACTGGGCGAGCAGTTCTTC. Amino acid sequence: CATSRELGEQFF.

This clone was seen a few times. The chain uses TRBV5-6 and TRBJ1-5; D is perhaps TRBD1 (5 bases). Deletions cut 2 bases from V and 6 bases from J, with 12 bases between. Looked up from germline, CDR1 is SGHDT and CDR2 is YYEEEE. CDR3 size: 14 residues. DNA of the CDR3: TGTGCCAGCAGCTTTCGGGGGTACTCTCAGCCCCAGCATTTT. This codes for CASSFRGYSQPQHF.

This clone was seen a single time. V gene TRBV19 combines with J gene TRBJ1-4; D is perhaps TRBD1 (5 bases). CDR3 length: 15 residues. Per germline, CDR1 LNHDA and CDR2 SQIVND (reference sequence). Trimming left V 3 bases short and J 12 bases short, with 20 bases between. In nucleotides, the CDR3 is TGTGCCAGTAGTATTGAGGCCGGACTCGGGGGGGAACTGTTTTTT. Encoded protein: CASSIEAGLGGELFF.

In DNA, the CDR3 is TGTGCCAGCAGCTCAGGTCCAGGGGCCCTAGGGCAGTTCTTC. Its protein is CASSSGPGALGQFF. The V and J genes are TRBV7-2 and TRBJ2-1, with a possible D match to TRBD1 (6 bases). This CDR3 has 14 amino acids. Germline values: CDR1 SGHTA, CDR2 FQGNSA. The V gene lost 4 bases and the J gene lost 12 bases, with 19 bases spanning the gap.

The CDR3 region has the DNA TGTGCAGACCCGTGGACAGCTAACTATGGCTACACCTTC. Protein sequence: CADPWTANYGYTF. This chain uses TRBV6-4 with TRBJ1-2, with D possibly matching TRBD1 (6 bases). CDR1 and CDR2 from the germline V gene are MRHNA and SNTAGT. The CDR3 is 13 amino acids.

There are a few counts of this clone. This sequence joins TRBV15 and TRBJ1-5, with 7 bases matching TRBD1. Per the germline V gene, CDR1 is LNHNV and CDR2 is YYDKDF (reference sequence). Trimming took 3 bases from V and 6 from J; bases not matched to a gene: 8. CDR3 length equals 15 residues. CDR3 sequence reads: CATSRILTGRQPQHF. The CDR3 region has the DNA TGTGCCACCAGCAGGATTCTGACAGGGCGTCAGCCCCAGCATTTT.

This clone turned up a few times. The chain joins TRBV5-6 to TRBJ1-4; maybe TRBD1 (5 bases). Germline V gene lookup returns CDR1 SGHDT and CDR2 YYEEEE. V lost 4 bases to trimming and J lost 4 bases, with 8 bases between them. CDR3 length: 13 amino acids. DNA for the CDR3: TGTGCCAGCAGCCAAGGGGTTAATGAAAAACTGTTTTTT. Amino acids: CASSQGVNEKLFF.

The chain combines TRBV15 with TRBJ1-5; D is possibly TRBD1 (6 bases). The CDR3 is 16 amino acids. CDR1 and CDR2 from the germline V gene are LNHNV and YYDKDF (reference sequence). The V and J ends lost 2 bases and 8 bases respectively, with 19 bases between them. CDR3 sequence: CATSRLLMGEGEPQHF. The DNA for the CDR3 is TGTGCCACCAGCAGACTTCTGATGGGAGAGGGGGAGCCCCAGCATTTT.

The J gene is TRBJ1-4, the V gene TRBV15; D not resolved. This CDR3 comprises 14 residues. Germline V gene sequence: CDR1 LNHNV, CDR2 YYDKDF (reference sequence). V was trimmed by 0 bases and J by 10 bases, leaving 12 bases between them. The CDR3 DNA follows: TGTGCCACCAGCAGAGATACGGGTTCTCGAAAACTGTTTTTT. Translating it yields CATSRDTGSRKLFF. The full variable domain, in which reference TRBV15 and TRBJ1-4 provide the parts outside the CDR3, is DAMVIQNPRYQVTQFGKPVTLSCSQTLNHNVMYWYQQKSSQAPKLLFHYYDKDFNNEADTPDNFQSRRPNTSFCFLDIRSPGLGDTAMYLCATSRDTGSRKLFFGSGTQLSVL.

The chain has TRBV5-5 and TRBJ2-7; possibly TRBD2 for D (5 bases). The CDR3 spans 14 residues. V was shortened by 2 bases and J by 7 bases, with 16 bases between the two germline ends. The germline gives CDR1 SGHKS, CDR2 YYEKEE (reference sequence). The CDR3 loop is CASSFSNPTGEQYF. Here the CDR3 DNA reads TGTGCCAGCAGCTTCAGTAACCCGACGGGGGAGCAGTACTTC.

This sequence joins TRBV7-8 and TRBJ1-3; TRBD1 matches 8 bases. Germline V gene data show CDR1 as SGHVS and CDR2 as FQNEAQ. V lost 1 base and J lost 6; bases outside the gene matches: 5. The CDR3 is 15 amino acids. CDR3 sequence (DNA): TGTGCCAGCAGCTTAGGGACAGGGCGGGCAAACACCATATATTTT. It encodes CASSLGTGRANTIYF.

The rearrangement links TRBV18 to TRBJ2-1; 8 bases are shared with TRBD2. Germline V gives CDR1 KGHSH, CDR2 LQKENI. V was pared by 1 base and J by 5 bases, with 10 bases of the junction left unmatched. This CDR3 region has 17 residues. The CDR3 coding sequence is TGTGCCAGCTCACCACGCGTCCGGGGGGGGCGGAACAATGAGCAGTTCTTC. Its translation: CASSPRVRGGRNNEQFF.

This clone was counted a single time. The J gene is TRBJ1-1, the V gene TRBV6-5; tentatively, D is TRBD1 (5 bases). V was trimmed by 0 bases and J by 0 bases, leaving 8 bases between them. This CDR3 region has 15 residues. The V gene's germline CDR1 is MNHEY and CDR2 SVGAGI. The CDR3 region is CASSYSAGLNTEAFF. CDR3 DNA sequence: TGTGCCAGCAGTTACTCCGCAGGGCTGAACACTGAAGCTTTCTTT.

The chain couples TRBV4-3 to TRBJ2-1, with 8 bases aligning to TRBD1. V shed 1 base, J shed 1 base, and the junction held 0 bases outside the gene matches. Per the germline V gene, CDR1 is LGHNA and CDR2 is YSLEER. CDR3 length equals 15 residues. The chain's CDR3 is CASSQGQGSYNEQFF. Here the CDR3 DNA reads TGCGCCAGCAGCCAAGGACAGGGGTCCTACAATGAGCAGTTCTTC.

This chain uses TRBV6-5 with TRBJ1-5; TRBD1 matches at 7 bases. V gave up 6 bases and J gave up 5 bases; unmatched junction bases: 10. This CDR3 has 15 residues. In germline, CDR1 is MNHEY, CDR2 SVGAGI. As DNA, the CDR3 is TGTGCCAGCAGCAAATCACAGGGGAAATATCAGCCCCAGCATTTT. This translates into CASSKSQGKYQPQHF.

This sequence joins TRBV19 and TRBJ1-1; TRBD1 matches 12 bases. Germline CDR1 is LNHDA and CDR2 is SQIVND (reference sequence). The CDR3 consists of 13 residues. Trimming at V came to 8 bases and at J to 10 bases, leaving 8 bases not matched to a gene. CDR3 DNA sequence: TGTGCCAGTGGGGACAGGGGGCTCGCTGTAGCTTTCTTT. This gives the protein CASGDRGLAVAFF.

The rearrangement joins TRBV5-6 to TRBJ2-1, with 12 positions matching TRBD2. The CDR3 totals 15 residues. In germline, CDR1 is SGHDT, CDR2 YYEEEE. J lost 8 bases, V lost 4 bases, and 7 bases had no gene match. CDR3 region: CASSPPSGGAYEQFF. CDR3 DNA: TGTGCCAGCAGCCCGCCTAGCGGGGGGGCCTATGAGCAGTTCTTC.

V is TRBV5-4 and J is TRBJ2-2; unclear D gene. The V and J ends lost 1 base and 7 bases respectively, with 8 bases between them. The CDR3 is 13 amino acids. The germline gives CDR1 SGHNT, CDR2 YYREEE (reference sequence). The CDR3 spells CASSLSEVGELFF. CDR3 sequence (DNA): TGTGCCAGCAGCTTGTCAGAAGTCGGGGAGCTGTTTTTT.

The genes are TRBV6-6 and TRBJ2-3, with 10 bases aligning to TRBD2. With V trimmed by 6 bases and J by 4 bases, 7 bases remained unmatched. Germline V gene lookup returns CDR1 MNHNY and CDR2 SVGAGI (reference sequence). There are 15 residues in the CDR3. CDR3 DNA: TGTGCCAGCAGCCAGCGGGGGGGCGTGGCAGATACGCAGTATTTT. Amino acids: CASSQRGGVADTQYF.

This chain connects TRBV18 to TRBJ1-2, with a tentative D call TRBD1 (6 bases). V lost 0 bases and J lost 4, with 18 bases in between. Germline-derived CDR1 and CDR2 are KGHSH and LQKENI. The length of the CDR3 is 17 residues. In DNA, the CDR3 is TGTGCCAGCTCACCACCGAGGGGGGGGACCCTATTCTATGGCTACACCTTC. It yields the protein CASSPPRGGTLFYGYTF.

Details on this clone: A junction boundary mismatches the germline segment, possibly from a read error. This chain uses TRBV5-4 with TRBJ1-2; D is possibly TRBD1 (6 bases). This CDR3 is built from 14 residues. The germline V gene has CDR1 SGHNT and CDR2 YYREEE (reference sequence). The CDR3 spells CASSLATGPRTSYF. The CDR3 DNA sequence: TGTGCCAGCAGCTTGGCCACAGGGCCCCGGACGTCCTACTTC.

The chain recombines TRBV7-9 with TRBJ2-1; 8 nucleotides line up with TRBD2. Germline V gene data show CDR1 as SEHNR and CDR2 as FQNEAQ (reference sequence). V shed 4 bases, J shed 10 bases, and the junction held 3 bases outside the gene matches. The CDR3 spans 12 residues. CDR3 amino acids: CASSSLAGEQFF. DNA of the CDR3: TGTGCCAGCAGCTCGTTAGCGGGGGAGCAGTTCTTC.

This chain links TRBV18 with TRBJ1-3, with D perhaps matching TRBD1 (6 bases). The V end lost 6 bases, the J end lost 2 bases, and 11 bases lay between the germline ends. CDR1 is KGHSH, CDR2 LQKENI, per germline. CDR3 size: 14 residues. The chain's CDR3 is CASSPGTTGNTIYF. Written as DNA, the CDR3 is TGTGCCAGCTCCCCCGGGACAACTGGAAACACCATATATTTT.

The chain combines TRBV21-1 with TRBJ2-7; TRBD2, the table's D call, lacks a check against the DNA. TRBV21-1 is shown as a pseudogene. The CDR3 covers 18 residues. The CDR3 sequence: CASSKIHSQLILANEQYF. The DNA of the CDR3 is TGTGCCAGCAGCAAAATTCACTCACAGCTAATACTAGCGAACGAGCAGTACTTC.

CDR3 in amino acids: CASSQPGLATDTQYF. CDR3 nucleotide sequence: TGTGCCAGCAGCCAACCGGGACTAGCGACAGATACGCAGTATTTT. The chain is built from TRBV3-1 (or the pseudogene TRBV3-2) and TRBJ2-3, with 10 nucleotides matching TRBD2. The germline gives CDR1 LGHDT, CDR2 YNNKEL (reference sequence). The CDR3 spans 15 residues. Unmatched junction bases numbered 2, after V lost 2 bases and J lost 3 bases.